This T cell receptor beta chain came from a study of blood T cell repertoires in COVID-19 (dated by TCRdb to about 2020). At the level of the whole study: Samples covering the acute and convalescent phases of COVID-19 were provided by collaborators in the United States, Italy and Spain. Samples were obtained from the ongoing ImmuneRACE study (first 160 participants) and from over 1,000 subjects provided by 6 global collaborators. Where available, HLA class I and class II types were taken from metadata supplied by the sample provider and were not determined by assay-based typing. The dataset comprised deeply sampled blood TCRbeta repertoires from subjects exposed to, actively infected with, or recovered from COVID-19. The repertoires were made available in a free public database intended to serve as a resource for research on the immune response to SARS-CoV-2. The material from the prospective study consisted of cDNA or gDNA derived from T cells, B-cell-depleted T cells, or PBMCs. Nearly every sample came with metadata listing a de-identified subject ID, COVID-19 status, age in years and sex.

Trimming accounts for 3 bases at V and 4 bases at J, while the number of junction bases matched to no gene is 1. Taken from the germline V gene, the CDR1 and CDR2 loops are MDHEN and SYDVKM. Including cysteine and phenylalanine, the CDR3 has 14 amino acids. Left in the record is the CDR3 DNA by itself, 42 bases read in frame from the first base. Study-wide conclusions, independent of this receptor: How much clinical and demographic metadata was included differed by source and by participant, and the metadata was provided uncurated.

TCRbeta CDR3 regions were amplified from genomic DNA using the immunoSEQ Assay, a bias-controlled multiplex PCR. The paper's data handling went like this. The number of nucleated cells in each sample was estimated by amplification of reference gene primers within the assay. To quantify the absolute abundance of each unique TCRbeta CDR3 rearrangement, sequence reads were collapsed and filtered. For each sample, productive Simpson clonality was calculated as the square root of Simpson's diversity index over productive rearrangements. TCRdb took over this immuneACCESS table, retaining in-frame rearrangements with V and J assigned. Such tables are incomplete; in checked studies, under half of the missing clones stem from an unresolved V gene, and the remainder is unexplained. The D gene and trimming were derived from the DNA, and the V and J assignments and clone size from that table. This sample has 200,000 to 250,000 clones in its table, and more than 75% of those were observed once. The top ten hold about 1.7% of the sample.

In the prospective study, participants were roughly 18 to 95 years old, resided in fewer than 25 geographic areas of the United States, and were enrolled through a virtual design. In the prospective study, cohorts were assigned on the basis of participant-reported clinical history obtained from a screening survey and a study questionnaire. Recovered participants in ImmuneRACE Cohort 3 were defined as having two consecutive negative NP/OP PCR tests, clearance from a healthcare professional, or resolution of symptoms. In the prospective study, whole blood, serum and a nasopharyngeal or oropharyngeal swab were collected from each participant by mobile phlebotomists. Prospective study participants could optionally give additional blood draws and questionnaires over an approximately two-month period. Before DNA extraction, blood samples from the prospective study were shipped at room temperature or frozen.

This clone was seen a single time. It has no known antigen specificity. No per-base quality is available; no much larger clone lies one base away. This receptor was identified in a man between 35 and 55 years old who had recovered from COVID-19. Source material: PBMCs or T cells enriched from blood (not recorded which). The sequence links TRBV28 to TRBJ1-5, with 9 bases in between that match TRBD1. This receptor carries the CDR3 CASSFGTGNQPQHF. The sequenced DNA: TGTGCCAGCAGTTTTGGGACAGGGAATCAGCCCCAGCATTTT.